This T cell receptor beta chain was obtained from a study of Graves' ophthalmopathy and Graves' hyperthyroidism. Trimming took 4 bases from V and 1 from J, leaving 17 bases between them. The CDR3 runs 17 residues. This clonotype has a count of ten or more. As yet, its antigen is unknown. Study-wide results and caveats: Blood was where most expanded thyroid clonotypes above 0.001 frequency also turned up. Ophthalmopathy progression was predicted with 55% to 71% sensitivity and 72% to 80% specificity.

Amplified TCR beta CDR3 regions were obtained using RNA transcripts as template. Second-round multiplex PCR followed a first-round RT-PCR using HTBI primers. TCRdb analysed the multiplex PCR reads with MiXCR anew, one entry per CDR3 protein. Among 660,000 or so distinct CDR3 sequences listed, 35% to 45% were seen once. PBMCs stemmed from over 8 ml of fresh peripheral blood. Sequencing was performed on peripheral blood. This sequence originates from an adult man with Graves' ophthalmopathy. The chain has TRBV12-3 or TRBV12-4 and TRBJ1-5; a weak D match, TRBD1 (6 bases). CDR3 DNA sequence: TGTGCCAGCAGTTGGGAATGGTCAGGACAGAGCAATCAGCCCCAGCATTTT. It translates to CASSWEWSGQSNQPQHF.